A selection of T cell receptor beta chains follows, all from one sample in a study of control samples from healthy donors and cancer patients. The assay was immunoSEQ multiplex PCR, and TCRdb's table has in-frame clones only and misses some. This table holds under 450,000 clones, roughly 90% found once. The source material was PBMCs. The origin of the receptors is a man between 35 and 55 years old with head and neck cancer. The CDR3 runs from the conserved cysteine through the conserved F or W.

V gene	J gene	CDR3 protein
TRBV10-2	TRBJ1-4	CATHTERGEKLFF
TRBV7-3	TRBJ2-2	CASSLLPVRTNTGELFF
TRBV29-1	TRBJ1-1	CSVNGRQGSVNTEAFF
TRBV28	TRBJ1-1	CASTGTGDLFSDTEAFF
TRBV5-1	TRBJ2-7	CASSLMERASSYEQYF
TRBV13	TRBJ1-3	CASSSGRASGNTIYF
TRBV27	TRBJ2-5	CASSPPGTFRETQYF
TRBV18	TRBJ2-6	CASSFTQVGANVLTF
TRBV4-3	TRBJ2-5	CASSQVSSGGAETQYF
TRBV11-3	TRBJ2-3	CASSVVSTDTQYF
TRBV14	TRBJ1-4	CASSLYGGHREKLFF
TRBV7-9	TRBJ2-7	CASRDRDFEQYF
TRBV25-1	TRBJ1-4	CASSEDGNEKLFF
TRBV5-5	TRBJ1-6	CASSLEGQGSPLHF